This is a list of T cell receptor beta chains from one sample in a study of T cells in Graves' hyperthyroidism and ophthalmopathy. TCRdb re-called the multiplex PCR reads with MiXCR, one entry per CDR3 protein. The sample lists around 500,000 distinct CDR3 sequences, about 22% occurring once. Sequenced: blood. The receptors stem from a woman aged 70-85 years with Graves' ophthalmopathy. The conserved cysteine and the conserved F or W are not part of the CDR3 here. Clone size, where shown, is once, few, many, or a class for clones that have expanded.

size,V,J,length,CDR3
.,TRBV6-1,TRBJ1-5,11,ASSVQGTRPQH
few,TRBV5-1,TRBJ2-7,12,ASRTGQGGYEQY
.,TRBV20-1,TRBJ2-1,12,SASTGLSGNEQF
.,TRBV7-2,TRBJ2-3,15,ASSPAAAPGRADTQY
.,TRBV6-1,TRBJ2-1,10,ASSPRGGMEF
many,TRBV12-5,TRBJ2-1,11,ASGLTGYNEQF
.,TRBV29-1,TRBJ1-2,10,SVDRGGDGYT
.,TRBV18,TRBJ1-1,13,ASSPLSQENTEAF
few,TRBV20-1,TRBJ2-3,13,SAPTSRTGAITQY
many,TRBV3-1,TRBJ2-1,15,ASSPLAGEVVVNEQF
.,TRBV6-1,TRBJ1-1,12,ASTNGGGTTEAF
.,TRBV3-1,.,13,ASSQGSGSYNEQY